The sequence of this TCR beta chain was determined in a study of blood T cell repertoires in COVID-19. Study details: Samples came from the United States, Italy and Spain, spanning acute and convalescent COVID-19. Sample material is recorded as cDNA or gDNA derived from T cells, B-cell-depleted T cells, or PBMCs.

Methods used by the authors: Estimation of nucleated cell counts relied on the amplification of reference gene primers. Repertoires were generated with immunoSEQ multiplex PCR, while TCRdb's copy carries only in-frame clones and drops some. The V and J calls and clone size are taken from that table; D and trimming were inferred from the DNA. The sample includes over 130,000 clones, approximately 89% seen only once; the top ten take roughly a tenth. Germline CDR1 LGHNA, CDR2 YNFKEQ. The CDR3 contains 15 residues. Deletions cut 1 base from V and 6 bases from J, with 15 bases between. The TCR comes from a man between 60 and 75 years old with active or convalescent COVID-19. The chain carries TRBV4-2 and TRBJ2-5; maybe TRBD2 (5 bases). Sequenced: peripheral blood. The CDR3 reads CASSQVPSLAKTQYF. CDR3 DNA: TGTGCCAGCAGCCAAGTTCCGTCCCTAGCCAAGACCCAGTACTTC.